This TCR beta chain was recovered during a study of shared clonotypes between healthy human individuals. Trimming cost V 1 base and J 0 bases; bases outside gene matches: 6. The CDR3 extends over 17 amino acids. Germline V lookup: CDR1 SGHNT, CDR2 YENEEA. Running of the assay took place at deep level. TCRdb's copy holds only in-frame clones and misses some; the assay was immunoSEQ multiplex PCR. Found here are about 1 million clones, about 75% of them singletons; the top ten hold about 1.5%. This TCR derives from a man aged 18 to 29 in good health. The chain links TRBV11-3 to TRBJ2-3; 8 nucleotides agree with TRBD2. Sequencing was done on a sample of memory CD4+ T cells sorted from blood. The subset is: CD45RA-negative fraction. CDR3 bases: TGTGCCAGCAGCTTAGGTCGGCGGGAGGTTAGCACAGATACGCAGTATTTT. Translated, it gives CASSLGRREVSTDTQYF.